Below are 11 T cell receptor beta chains sequenced from a single sample in a study of blood T cell repertoires in COVID-19. TCRdb keeps only in-frame clones here, not all; method: immunoSEQ multiplex PCR. The table shows about 480,000 clones, with more than 85% occurring only once. The source material was PBMCs or T cells enriched from blood (not recorded which). Receptor source: a woman aged 60-75 years who had recovered from COVID-19.

V gene TRBV19 combines with J gene TRBJ2-5, with TRBD1 matching 10 bases. Germline assignment: CDR1 LNHDA and CDR2 SQIVND (reference sequence). Trimming removed 8 bases from V and 5 bases from J; junction bases left unmatched: 14. The length of the CDR3 is 16 residues. The CDR3 reads CASSTLRQGARETQYF. The DNA of the CDR3 is TGTGCCAGTTCCACACTCCGACAGGGGGCTAGGGAGACCCAGTACTTC.

The V gene is TRBV5-1, the J gene TRBJ1-2; D unresolved. The CDR3 is 14 amino acids. The germline V gene has CDR1 SGHRS and CDR2 YFSETQ. Trimming removed 0 bases at V and 0 bases at J, with 6 bases between. The CDR3 here is CASSLDRTNYGYTF. The CDR3 DNA is TGCGCCAGCAGCTTGGACAGAACTAACTATGGCTACACCTTC.

The chain joins TRBV2 to TRBJ1-1, with unresolved D. Germline V gene lookup returns CDR1 SNHLY and CDR2 FYNNEI. CDR3 length equals 13 residues. The germline V and J ends were trimmed by 4 bases and 0 bases, with 6 bases remaining between them. The CDR3 bases are TGTGCCAGCAGTGCGGGTCTGAACACTGAAGCTTTCTTT. It encodes CASSAGLNTEAFF.

The V call is TRBV3-1 (or the pseudogene TRBV3-2), the J call TRBJ1-6; 11 nucleotides match TRBD1. Germline V gene sequence: CDR1 LGHDT, CDR2 YNNKEL (reference sequence). This CDR3 comprises 16 residues. Trimming took 2 bases from V and 8 from J; bases not matched to a gene: 5. In DNA form, the CDR3 reads TGTGCCAGCAGCCAACCCTGGGACAGGGGGGATTCACCCCTCCACTTT. It yields the protein CASSQPWDRGDSPLHF.

The rearrangement joins TRBV7-9 to TRBJ2-7; 9 bases fit TRBD1. This CDR3 contains 14 residues. V lost 2 bases and J lost 6; bases outside the gene matches: 5. From germline, CDR1 is SEHNR and CDR2 FQNEAQ (reference sequence). CDR3 coding DNA: TGTGCCAGCAGCTTATTCGGGACAGGGCGCGAGCAGTACTTC. This codes for CASSLFGTGREQYF.

This chain joins TRBV6-2 or TRBV6-3 and TRBJ2-5; 9 nucleotides line up with TRBD1. This CDR3 spans 16 amino acids. From germline, CDR1 is MNHEY and CDR2 SVGEGT. J lost 5 bases, V lost 6 bases, and 13 bases had no gene match. CDR3: CASSRGRDRAGETQYF. For the CDR3, the DNA is TGTGCCAGCAGCCGGGGAAGGGACAGGGCGGGCGAGACCCAGTACTTC.

This chain links TRBV18 with TRBJ2-2, with D possibly TRBD1 on 6 matching bases. The CDR3 has 14 amino acids. Per germline, CDR1 KGHSH and CDR2 LQKENI. V was clipped by 6 bases and J by 6 bases, with 14 bases between them. The CDR3 sequence: CASSRTGYAGELFF. As DNA, the CDR3 is TGTGCCAGCTCGCGTACAGGGTACGCCGGGGAGCTGTTTTTT. The full variable domain, completed using reference TRBV18 and TRBJ2-2, is NAGVMQNPRHLVRRRGQEARLRCSPMKGHSHVYWYRQLPEEGLKFMVYLQKENIIDESGMPKERFSAEFPKEGPSILRIQQVVRGDSAAYFCASSRTGYAGELFFGEGSRLTVL.

The chain is built from TRBV6-5 and TRBJ1-5; D is ambiguous. The CDR3 covers 16 residues. Germline V CDR1 and CDR2: MNHEY, SVGAGI. Trimming cost V 2 bases and J 0 bases, with 11 bases left between them. CDR3 in DNA: TGTGCCAGCAGTTACACGTCGGTTTATAGCAATCAGCCCCAGCATTTT. Its protein product is CASSYTSVYSNQPQHF.

The gene calls are TRBV2 and TRBJ2-3; the match to TRBD2 covers 7 bases. The CDR3 length is 16 residues. Germline CDR1 and CDR2: SNHLY and FYNNEI. Trimming took 6 bases from V and 2 from J; bases not matched to a gene: 11. The CDR3 loop is CASRADLAGSTDTQYF. In DNA, the CDR3 is TGTGCCAGCAGAGCCGATTTAGCGGGTTCCACAGATACGCAGTATTTT.

On this clone: Other DNA sequences in the same sample also yield this CDR3. This chain joins TRBV5-1 and TRBJ2-1, with 11 bases lining up with TRBD2. Germline values: CDR1 SGHRS, CDR2 YFSETQ. This CDR3 contains 15 residues. V shed 1 base and J 6 bases; nucleotides not matched to a gene: 3. In nucleotides, the CDR3 is TGCGCCAGCAGCTTGCGGCTAGCGGGGGGCAATGAGCAGTTCTTC. Its protein product is CASSLRLAGGNEQFF. The full variable domain, its missing parts supplied by reference TRBV5-1 and TRBJ2-1, is KAGVTQTPRYLIKTRGQQVTLSCSPISGHRSVSWYQQTPGQGLQFLFEYFSETQRNKGNFPGRFSGRQFSNSRSEMNVSTLELGDSALYLCASSLRLAGGNEQFFGPGTRLTVL.

V usage is TRBV7-9 and J usage is TRBJ2-1, with D hard to call. Germline CDR1 is SEHNR and CDR2 is FQNEAQ (reference sequence). Trimming cost V 2 bases and J 2 bases, with 7 bases left between them. This CDR3 region has 14 residues. The CDR3 loop reads CASSLMAAYNEQFF. The CDR3 region has the DNA TGTGCCAGCAGCTTAATGGCTGCCTACAATGAGCAGTTCTTC.